This T cell receptor (beta chain) was observed in a study of T cell responses to AZD1222 COVID-19 vaccine. As for the study in general: Second-dose intervals of approximately 4 or approximately 12 weeks were pooled.

Whole-study findings and limits: Among the donors, most were white British and more were female, and clonal diversity was possibly underestimated.

Of note for this clone: Its antigen remains unknown.

The CDR3 has 15 amino acids. The V gene end was trimmed by 5 bases and the J gene end by 0 bases; junction bases not matched to a gene: 1. Germline V lookup: CDR1 SGHVS, CDR2 FNYEAQ. Libraries were prepared by immunoSEQ multiplex PCR; TCRdb keeps only in-frame clonotypes and omits some of them. The sample has 150,000 to 200,000 clones, approximately 91% seen once; the top ten hold 0.75% to 1%. This TCR derives from an adult in good health. The sample was peripheral blood, taken on day 0 of AZD1222 vaccination. The chain is built from TRBV7-6 and TRBJ2-1; 10 nucleotides line up with TRBD2. As DNA, the CDR3 is TGTGCCAGCAGCGCTAGCGGGAGCTCCTACAATGAGCAGTTCTTC. Protein product: CASSASGSSYNEQFF. Combining the CDR3 with reference TRBV7-6 and TRBJ2-1 gives the whole variable domain GAGVSQSPRYKVTKRGQDVALRCDPISGHVSLYWYRQALGQGPEFLTYFNYEAQQDKSGLPNDRFSAERPEGSISTLTIQRTEQRDSAMYRCASSASGSSYNEQFFGPGTRLTVL.